The present TCR beta chain was sequenced within a study of blood T cell repertoires in COVID-19. The data were produced by immunoSEQ multiplex PCR, yet TCRdb's version contains in-frame clones alone and is incomplete. The repertoire holds about 370,000 clones, with around 91% as singletons. The germline gives CDR1 KGHSH, CDR2 LQKENI. V was shortened by 6 bases and J by 0 bases, with 8 bases between the two germline ends. This CDR3 comprises 13 residues. The origin of this receptor is a young man who had recovered from COVID-19. The chain couples TRBV18 to TRBJ1-1; maybe TRBD1 (5 bases). Sequencing was carried out using PBMCs or T cells enriched from blood (not recorded which). The CDR3 nucleotides are TGTGCCAGCTCGGGAGGGGTGAACACTGAAGCTTTCTTT. Amino acid sequence: CASSGGVNTEAFF.